Listed below are T cell receptor beta chains from one sample, sequenced in a study of cytomegalovirus exposure and HLA in healthy donors. Assay: immunoSEQ multiplex PCR; the TCRdb copy retains only in-frame clones and omits some. Of about 160,000 clones listed, over 70% are singletons. The sample taken for sequencing was PBMCs. The receptors stem from a man aged 25 to 45 in good health and CMV-seronegative. Both conserved end residues are trimmed from each CDR3. Size is stated for part of the rows, as once, few or many counts, or as a class when the clone is expanded.

j_call | clone_size | v_call | cdr3_aa
TRBJ1-3 | . | TRBV5-1 | ASSLGTFGNTIY
TRBJ2-1 | few | TRBV28 | ASSFIAETYNEQF
TRBJ1-1 | . | TRBV30 | AWSPRHPF
TRBJ2-5 | . | TRBV6-1 | ASSVQGIGGYETQY
TRBJ2-3 | . | TRBV6-1 | ASSDRRSGYNTDTQY
TRBJ1-3 | . | TRBV30 | AWWGGGNTIY
TRBJ1-1 | . | TRBV30 | AWGEIMGTEAF
TRBJ2-5 | . | TRBV4-1 | ASSQEGTSGSVEY
TRBJ1-2 | . | TRBV28 | ASSFGDYRNYGYT
TRBJ2-3 | . | TRBV9 | ASSVGGGAGNTQY
TRBJ1-5 | . | TRBV28 | ASSLPGTRGNQPRH
TRBJ1-1 | . | TRBV4-1 | ASSLQGTEAF
TRBJ2-3 | . | TRBV27 | ASTGLSTTDTQY
TRBJ2-3 | . | TRBV28 | ASSPPDRDNPTDTQY
TRBJ1-2 | . | TRBV29-1 | SVRTLTGTSASNYGYT
TRBJ2-2 | . | TRBV25-1 | ASSGLAGGPTGELF
TRBJ1-1 | . | TRBV20-1 | SARGQIEAF
TRBJ2-1 | . | TRBV5-1 | ASSRNRVPRWDEQF
TRBJ1-6 | . | TRBV19 | ASSIRPGAINSPLH
TRBJ2-7 | . | TRBV11-2 | ASSLFSRSSYEQY
TRBJ2-7 | . | TRBV2 | ASTGDSLYEQY
. | . | TRBV28 | VSPVRQGSFYEQY
TRBJ1-2 | . | TRBV5-6 | ASSLDRGQYGYT
TRBJ1-4 | . | TRBV7-8 | ASSDDRGIDEKLF
. | . | TRBV5-6 | ASSLGSGQTQY
TRBJ1-5 | . | TRBV15 | ATSRVNQPQH
TRBJ2-6 | . | TRBV5-5 | ASSLSGDGANVLT
TRBJ2-5 | . | TRBV11-3 | ASSPRQGQETQY
TRBJ1-1 | few | TRBV6-1 | ASSEAERREAF
TRBJ2-3 | once | TRBV25-1 | ASDQRSDTQY
TRBJ2-3 | . | TRBV7-2 | ASSLGTSGGAAKDTQY
TRBJ2-1 | . | TRBV11-2 | ASTPGLNNEQF
TRBJ1-1 | . | TRBV19 | ASRTTGDTEAF
TRBJ1-1 | . | TRBV28 | ASRTYREAF
TRBJ1-2 | . | TRBV11-2 | ASSLRTGYLYGYT
TRBJ1-1 | . | TRBV7-9 | ASRGGQPEAF
TRBJ2-7 | . | TRBV28 | ATTRLSYYEQY
TRBJ1-4 | . | TRBV27 | ASSPTGGMAYYEKLF
TRBJ1-1 | few | TRBV18 | ASSPLGAGLEAF
TRBJ2-7 | . | TRBV28 | ASSFRTGAKEQY
TRBJ2-1 | . | TRBV29-1 | SVEVRASGRYNEQF
TRBJ2-7 | few | TRBV7-8 | ASSPLRGQGIYEQY
TRBJ2-1 | . | TRBV7-2 | ASSLRDSNAYEQF
TRBJ1-5 | once | TRBV27 | ASSFRSPRGPQH
TRBJ1-1 | . | TRBV5-4 | ASSPKGTDTEAF
TRBJ1-1 | . | TRBV6-5 | ASSPPSNTEAF
TRBJ2-1 | . | TRBV7-9 | ASSLLAGGLNEQF